The rows below give T cell receptor beta chains drawn from one sample of a study of T cells in Graves' hyperthyroidism and ophthalmopathy. Via MiXCR, TCRdb re-called the multiplex PCR reads, giving one row per CDR3 protein. The table lists roughly 580,000 distinct CDR3 sequences, approximately 44% of them singletons, with 8% to 8.5% in the top ten. The sample taken for sequencing was peripheral blood or thyroid tissue (not recorded which). The receptors originated from a young woman with Graves' hyperthyroidism. Each CDR3 is given with its conserved first and last residue. A D gene is named only where the DNA matches it firmly. Expanded clones get a size class; other rows say once, few or many, or leave the size out.

v_call	d_call	clone_size	j_call	cdr3_nt	cdr3_aa
TRBV2	NA	few	TRBJ2-7	TGTGCCAGCAGTGAAGCTGTGTGGCTACCCCAATACGAGCAGTACTTC	CASSEAVWLPQYEQYF
TRBV20-1	TRBD2	NA	TRBJ2-7	TGCAGTGCTAGCCCAGCGGGAGGATCTCGTAGATACGAGCAGTACTTC	CSASPAGGSRRYEQYF
TRBV24-1	TRBD1	many	TRBJ1-2	TGTGCCACCAGTGATTTGGACAGGGGGCAAGGCTACACCTTC	CATSDLDRGQGYTF
TRBV24-1	NA	once	TRBJ1-4	TGTGCCACCCACCAGGGAGAGGATGAAAAACTGTTTTTT	CATHQGEDEKLFF
TRBV19	TRBD2	NA	TRBJ2-2	TGTGCCAGTCAGCGGGGGTCGAACACCGGGGAGCTGTTTTTT	CASQRGSNTGELFF
TRBV7-6	NA	few	TRBJ2-5	TGTGCCAGCAGGCAGCCGGGACTCGAAGAGACCCAGTACTTC	CASRQPGLEETQYF
TRBV29-1	NA	NA	TRBJ1-4	TGCAGCGTTGATCAGGGTATGAGTGAAAAACTGTTTTTT	CSVDQGMSEKLFF
TRBV15	NA	NA	TRBJ1-5	TGTGCCACCAGCAAAGCTGGGTATAGCTACCAACCCCAGCATTTT	CATSKAGYSYQPQHF
TRBV2	NA	NA	TRBJ1-5	TGTGCCAGCAACCCTGGAGAGAGCAATCAGCCCCAGCATTTT	CASNPGESNQPQHF
TRBV25-1	NA	once	TRBJ1-2	TGTGCCAGCAGTGAATCAGGGACAACTGCCGACTATGGCTACACCTTC	CASSESGTTADYGYTF
TRBV2	NA	NA	TRBJ1-1	TGTGCCACCGCCAGCCGACAGACGAACACTGAAGCTTTCTTT	CATASRQTNTEAFF
TRBV7-9	NA	few	TRBJ2-7	TGTGCCAGCAGGGAGGGGGGCTCCTACGAGCAGTACTTC	CASREGGSYEQYF
TRBV10-3	TRBD1	NA	TRBJ2-5	TGTGCCATCAGTGAGGAGTTAGGACAGGGGGCAGAGACCCAGTACTTC	CAISEELGQGAETQYF
TRBV2	NA	NA	TRBJ2-7	TGTGCCAGCAATAGGGCAGACCTGACCTACGAGCAGTACTTC	CASNRADLTYEQYF
TRBV7-6	TRBD1	NA	TRBJ2-7	TGTGCCAGCTCACCCCGGACAGGGAACTCCTACGAGCAGTACTTC	CASSPRTGNSYEQYF
TRBV29-1	NA	NA	TRBJ2-6	TGCAGCGTTGACGAAGGGGTATCTGGGGCCAACGTCCTGACTTTC	CSVDEGVSGANVLTF
TRBV6-1	TRBD1	few	TRBJ2-7	TGTGCCAGCAGTACGACGACAGGGAGCTCCTACGAGCAGTACTTC	CASSTTTGSSYEQYF
TRBV7-2	NA	NA	TRBJ2-7	TGTGCCAGCAGCCCCGGGCAGTACTTC	CASSPGQYF
TRBV7-6	TRBD2	NA	TRBJ2-2	TGTGCCAGCAGCTCCGCCGGGACTAGCGTGGTTACCACCGGGGAGCTGTTTTTT	CASSSAGTSVVTTGELFF
TRBV15	NA	medium-sized	TRBJ1-5	TGTGCCACCAGCAGTGGGGGGCCAAATCAGCCCCAGCATTTT	CATSSGGPNQPQHF
TRBV15	NA	NA	TRBJ1-5	TGTGCCACCAGCAGAAAAAGACAGGCAAGCAATCAGCCCCAGCATTTT	CATSRKRQASNQPQHF
TRBV20-1	TRBD1	once	TRBJ1-4	TGCAGTGCGACAAGAGGGGGCACTGAAAAACTGTTTTTT	CSATRGGTEKLFF
TRBV12-3/TRBV12-4	TRBD2	NA	TRBJ2-7	TGTGCCAGCAGCCAAGTCGCGACTAGCGGTTCCTTGGAGCAGTACTTC	CASSQVATSGSLEQYF
TRBV19	TRBD2	NA	TRBJ2-5	TGTGCCAGTAGTATAGTTGGACTAGCAGAAGAGACCCAGTACTTC	CASSIVGLAEETQYF
TRBV12-3/TRBV12-4	NA	NA	TRBJ1-5	TGTGCCAGCAGTCTACCGGGACGGAGCAATCAGCCCCAGCATTTT	CASSLPGRSNQPQHF
TRBV10-3	NA	once	TRBJ1-1	TGTGCCATCAGTGATGGGGACCTGAACACTGAAGCTTTCTTT	CAISDGDLNTEAFF
TRBV5-6	TRBD1	few	TRBJ1-4	TGTGCCAGCAGCCGGTTACAGGGGGCGACTAATGAAAAACTGTTTTTT	CASSRLQGATNEKLFF
TRBV24-1	NA	few	TRBJ1-6	TGTGCCACCGCACTCGGTGTTGGTGGGGATAATTCACCCCTCCACTTT	CATALGVGGDNSPLHF
TRBV7-9	NA	NA	TRBJ2-5	TGTGCCAGCAGCTACCTAGGGATCTTTGGTGGCCAGTACTTC	CASSYLGIFGGQYF
TRBV20-1	NA	NA	TRBJ2-7	TGCAGTGCTGCCGAGACAGGATACGAGCAGTACTTC	CSAAETGYEQYF
TRBV7-7	NA	NA	TRBJ2-6	TGTGCCAGCTCATTGGACGGTCCCACTGGGGCCAACGTCCTGACTTTC	CASSLDGPTGANVLTF
TRBV2	TRBD1	many	TRBJ1-2	TGTGCCAGCAGCGGAGGACAGGGGAACTATGGCTACACCTTC	CASSGGQGNYGYTF
TRBV5-1	TRBD1	NA	TRBJ2-2	TGCGCCAGCAGCTACGGACAGGGGGCCACCGGGGAGCTGTTTTTT	CASSYGQGATGELFF
TRBV7-2	NA	many	TRBJ2-5	TGTGCCAGCAGCTTAGTTGGGAGATTGGAGACCCAGTACTTC	CASSLVGRLETQYF
TRBV20-1	NA	few	TRBJ2-7	TGCAGTGCTCAGGAGCGAACCTACGAGCAGTACTTC	CSAQERTYEQYF
TRBV6-6	NA	many	TRBJ1-6	TGTGCCAGCAGTCCACCGGGGGACGGTTCACCCCTCCACTTT	CASSPPGDGSPLHF
TRBV7-9	NA	NA	TRBJ2-7	TGTGCCAGCATCGAACGGGCGGGAAATGATGAGCAGTACTTC	CASIERAGNDEQYF
TRBV2	TRBD2	NA	TRBJ2-3	TGTGCCAGCAGTGAAATCCGACTAGCGGCAGATACGCAGTATTTT	CASSEIRLAADTQYF
TRBV7-8	TRBD2	few	TRBJ2-7	TGTGCCAGCAGTCAAGGGCGGCCCTTACTAGCGGAGAACTACGAGCAGTACTTC	CASSQGRPLLAENYEQYF
TRBV12-3/TRBV12-4	TRBD1	few	TRBJ1-5	TGTGCCAGCAGACCCGGGACAGGGGGATCTCAGCCCCAGCATTTT	CASRPGTGGSQPQHF
TRBV29-1	NA	NA	TRBJ2-5	TGCAGCCACCTCCAGGGAGGTGAGACCCAGTACTTC	CSHLQGGETQYF
TRBV5-4	TRBD1	NA	TRBJ2-7	TGTGCCGGAAGACAGGGGGCGGACGAGCAGTACTTC	CAGRQGADEQYF
TRBV7-6	NA	NA	TRBJ2-7	TGTGCCAGCAGCCAAGGCAGGGGCTCCTACGAGCAGCACTTC	CASSQGRGSYEQHF